This TCR beta chain is from a study of blood T cell repertoires in COVID-19. Study context: There were acute and convalescent COVID-19 samples, and they came from the United States, Italy and Spain.

The method was immunoSEQ multiplex PCR; TCRdb's version includes in-frame clones alone and lacks a portion of them. This sample has some 160,000 clones; around nine tenths occur once, and the top ten carry 2.5% to 3%. This CDR3 has 16 amino acids. CDR1 and CDR2 (germline): MDHEN, SYDVKM. The J segment lost 6 bases and the V segment lost 2 bases, leaving 10 bases of the junction unmatched. Sequencing was done on a sample of peripheral blood. This chain connects TRBV28 to TRBJ1-2, with 9 bases aligning to TRBD1. This TCR derives from a woman of 80 years or more with COVID-19, enrolled during active disease. The CDR3 nucleotides read TGTGCCAGCAGTTTAGCCGGGTGGGGGGACAGGGATGGCTACACCTTC. Its protein product is CASSLAGWGDRDGYTF.